The source of this T cell receptor (beta chain) is a study of long-term antiretroviral therapy in people with HIV. Amounts of about 0.9-11 million cryopreserved PBMC were held in the samples before DNA extraction. Points on this clone: Its antigen is not known.

At survey level, the immunoSEQ assay was run in its v3.0 version. The data were produced by immunoSEQ multiplex PCR, yet TCRdb's version contains in-frame clones alone and is incomplete. Of tens of thousands of clones listed, more than 90% were seen once; the top ten hold about 2.6%. Broader study findings: It was observed that HIV repertoires exhibited narrower CDR3 length ranges than controls. Clones that had undergone expansion before ART prevailed in the repertoire throughout all time points. Diversity rose after ART but stayed below transplant donor controls.

Germline CDR1 and CDR2: SEHNR and FQNEAQ (reference sequence). CDR3 length equals 12 residues. V lost 10 bases to trimming and J lost 6 bases, with 12 bases between them. The sample consisted of unsorted PBMCs, taken 3.7 years after starting antiretroviral therapy. This rearrangement joins TRBV7-9 to TRBJ2-2, with TRBD2 as a possible D gene (5 bases). This receptor was identified in a woman aged 45-59 years with HIV. The CDR3 nucleotides read TGTGCCATCACGAGCGGATCCGGGGAGCTGTTTTTT. As protein: CAITSGSGELFF.